What follows describes a single TCR beta chain. These data originate in a study of T cells in Graves' hyperthyroidism and ophthalmopathy. CDR1 KGHDR and CDR2 SFDVKD come from the germline V gene. The CDR3 length is 16 residues. V was cut by 10 bases and J by 0 bases, with 21 bases left in between. Researchers amplified the TCR beta CDR3 regions from RNA transcripts. The TCR CDR3 first-round RT-PCR relied on the HTBI primer set. Using its own MiXCR run on the multiplex PCR reads, TCRdb lists one record per CDR3 protein. The sample lists hundreds of thousands of distinct CDR3 sequences, approximately 16% occurring once.

The rearrangement links TRBV24-1 to TRBJ2-7; D might be TRBD1 (7 bases). This clonotype was obtained from a middle-aged woman with Graves' ophthalmopathy. Sequencing was carried out using blood. In nucleotides, the CDR3 is TGTGCCACGGAGGGGAGTCTAGGGGACAGCTCCTACGAGCAGTACTTC. It translates to CATEGSLGDSSYEQYF.